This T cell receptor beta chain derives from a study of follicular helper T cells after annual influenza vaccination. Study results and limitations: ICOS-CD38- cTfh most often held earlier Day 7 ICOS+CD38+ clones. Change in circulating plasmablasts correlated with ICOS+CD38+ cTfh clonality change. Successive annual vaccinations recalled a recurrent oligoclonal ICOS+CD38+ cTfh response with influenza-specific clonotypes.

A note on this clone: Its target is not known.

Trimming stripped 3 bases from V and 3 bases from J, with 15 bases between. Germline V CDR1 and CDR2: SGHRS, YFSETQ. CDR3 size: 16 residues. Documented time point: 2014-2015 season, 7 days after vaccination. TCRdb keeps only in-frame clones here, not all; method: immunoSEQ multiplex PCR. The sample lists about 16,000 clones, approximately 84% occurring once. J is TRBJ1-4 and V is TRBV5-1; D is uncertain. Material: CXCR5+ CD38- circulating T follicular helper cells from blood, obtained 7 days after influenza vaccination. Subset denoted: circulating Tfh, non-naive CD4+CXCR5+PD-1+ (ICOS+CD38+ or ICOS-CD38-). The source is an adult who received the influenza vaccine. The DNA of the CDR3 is TGCGCCAGCAGCTACCGGACCCGAGGGTCTAATGAAAAACTGTTTTTT. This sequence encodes CASSYRTRGSNEKLFF.